This record looks at one T cell receptor beta chain sequence and its context. The data stem from a study of shared clonotypes between healthy human individuals. The V gene lost 6 bases and the J gene lost 0 bases, with 3 bases spanning the gap. There are 12 residues in the CDR3. Germline V gene lookup returns CDR1 SGHAT and CDR2 FQNNGV. Original processing methods: ImmunoSEQ output held junction-only sequences without quality scores, so filtering differed. The table came from immunoSEQ multiplex PCR; TCRdb's copy has only in-frame clones and leaves some out. V and J calls and clone size are as listed in that table; D and trimming were resolved from the DNA. The data hold roughly 380,000 clones, with approximately 96% observed a single time.

J is TRBJ2-1 and V is TRBV11-2, with D unresolved. The source of this sequence is a man between 25 and 39 years old in good health. Input material: memory CD8+ T cells sorted from blood. Subset noted: CD45RO+ cells pooled with CCR7-negative TemRA cells. CDR3: CASSYSYNEQFF. The CDR3 DNA follows: TGTGCCAGCAGTTACTCCTACAATGAGCAGTTCTTC.